The T cell receptor beta chain under discussion was sequenced for a study of T cell repertoires in cytomegalovirus infection. TCRdb recomputed calls from the reads with MiXCR, one row per CDR3 protein. The sample includes 150,000 to 200,000 distinct CDR3 sequences, roughly a sixth of them seen just once. Per the germline V gene, CDR1 is MNHEY and CDR2 is SVGEGT. The CDR3 is 14 amino acids. Deletions cut 0 bases from V and 7 bases from J, with 10 bases between. Concerning this clonotype itself: Its cognate antigen is unknown.

Regarding the study as a whole: There were HLA-C-restricted CMV-specific TCR beta clonotypes dominating the ex vivo response.

The chain couples TRBV6-2 or TRBV6-3 to TRBJ1-5; D gene ambiguous. Sequencing was done on a sample of CD8+ T cells from PBMCs. This TCR was sampled from a human donor in good health (CMV status not recorded). Some clones in this sample may be carry-over from other donors' samples. CDR3 sequence (DNA): TGTGCCAGCAGTTACTCCCCCCTTGGGCAGCCCCAGCATTTT. Translating it yields CASSYSPLGQPQHF.